What follows are 24 T cell receptor beta chains derived from one specimen sequenced in a study of Tregs in tolerant kidney transplant recipients. The nonmyeloablative bone marrow transplants came from related graft donors, with transient mixed chimerism. Sequencing was performed with immunoSEQ multiplex PCR; in TCRdb, only in-frame clones are kept and a portion is missing. The sample shows about 52,000 clones, about 90% of them seen only once. Material: CD8+ T cells from blood (PBMCs), obtained 24 months after the transplant. The receptor source for this set is a human patient who received a combined kidney and bone marrow transplant. Certain T cells may be donor cells from the graft.

This rearrangement joins TRBV13 to TRBJ1-2, with 8 positions matching TRBD1. CDR3 length: 15 residues. After removal of 5 bases from V and 2 bases from J, the junction contained 7 bases not matched to a gene. Germline loops: CDR1 PRHDT, CDR2 FYEKMQ (reference sequence). Here the CDR3 reads CASSVDQGANYGYTF. The CDR3 DNA reads as TGTGCCAGCAGCGTGGACCAGGGGGCGAACTATGGCTACACCTTC. The whole variable domain, filled in from reference TRBV13 and TRBJ1-2, reads AAGVIQSPRHLIKEKRETATLKCYPIPRHDTVYWYQQGPGQDPQFLISFYEKMQSDKGSIPDRFSAQQFSDYHSELNMSSLELGDSALYFCASSVDQGANYGYTFGSGTRLTVV.

V and J are TRBV7-9 and TRBJ2-1; 9 nucleotides agree with TRBD2. With 1 base clipped from V and 7 bases from J, the junction kept 11 bases outside the gene matches. This CDR3 spans 17 amino acids. The V gene's germline CDR1 is SEHNR and CDR2 FQNEAQ (reference sequence). This chain's CDR3 is CASSLDTPRGGPNEQFF. The CDR3 DNA reads TGTGCCAGCAGCTTAGATACTCCGCGGGGGGGGCCGAATGAGCAGTTCTTC.

The CDR3 here is CASSFSAGYTF. CDR3 bases: TGTGCCAGCAGTTTCTCAGCGGGCTACACCTTC. The chain joins TRBV28 to TRBJ1-2; no clear D. Between the trimmed V and J ends, which lost 3 bases and 8 bases, there was a span of 7 bases. This CDR3 is 11 amino acids long. Per the germline V gene, CDR1 is MDHEN and CDR2 is SYDVKM.

The chain is built from TRBV28 and TRBJ2-1; 7 nucleotides line up with TRBD1. The CDR3 covers 13 residues. Germline V lookup: CDR1 MDHEN, CDR2 SYDVKM. J was trimmed by 8 bases and V by 5 bases; bases with no gene match: 6. CDR3 sequence: CASSPQGWDEQFF. As DNA, the CDR3 is TGTGCCAGCAGTCCACAGGGGTGGGATGAGCAGTTCTTC.

The chain recombines TRBV11-1 with TRBJ1-3, with D perhaps matching TRBD1 (6 bases). CDR1 SGHAT and CDR2 FQDESV come from the germline V gene (reference sequence). This CDR3 region has 15 residues. V was clipped by 6 bases and J by 0 bases, with 12 bases between them. The CDR3: CASSFDRHSGNTIYF. The DNA for the CDR3 is TGTGCCAGCAGTTTCGACAGGCACTCTGGAAACACCATATATTTT.

The rearrangement joins TRBV7-6 to TRBJ2-7, with TRBD1 matching over 7 bases. This CDR3 comprises 17 residues. Trimming cost V 2 bases and J 2 bases; bases outside gene matches: 12. Germline V lookup: CDR1 SGHVS, CDR2 FNYEAQ. The CDR3 DNA reads TGTGCCAGCAGCTTATGGGCCGTACAGGGGACACCCTACGAGCAGTACTTC. Its protein product is CASSLWAVQGTPYEQYF.

This chain connects TRBV6-5 to TRBJ2-2; 10 nucleotides align to TRBD1. Germline assignment: CDR1 MNHEY and CDR2 SVGAGI. V gave up 4 bases and J gave up 3 bases; unmatched junction bases: 2. CDR3 length: 15 residues. In DNA, the CDR3 is TGTGCCAGCAGTTCGGGGACAGGGGACACCGGGGAGCTGTTTTTT. It yields the protein CASSSGTGDTGELFF.

V is TRBV19 and J is TRBJ1-1, with 7 bases fitting TRBD1. The CDR3 runs 13 residues. Germline V gene data show CDR1 as LNHDA and CDR2 as SQIVND (reference sequence). The V and J ends lost 3 bases and 8 bases, in that order; junction bases with no gene match: 6. The CDR3 coding sequence is TGTGCCAGTAGTATGTTGGTGACAGGGGAAGCTTTCTTT. Translation gives CASSMLVTGEAFF.

The V gene is TRBV27, the J gene TRBJ2-7; possibly TRBD2 for D (7 bases). The length of the CDR3 is 11 residues. CDR1 is MNHEY and CDR2 is SMNVEV in the germline V gene (reference sequence). With 8 bases removed from V and 7 bases from J, the gap between germline ends came to 12 bases. The CDR3 coding sequence is TGTGCCAGCGGGGGGGGGCGGGAGCAGTACTTC. Translation gives CASGGGREQYF.

Only one count was recorded for this clone. The rearrangement uses TRBV2 and TRBJ2-3, with D perhaps TRBD2 (5 bases). CDR3 size: 16 residues. Trimming pared 2 bases from V and 2 bases from J, leaving 14 bases between. Germline lookup yields CDR1 SNHLY and CDR2 FYNNEI. CDR3 protein: CASSELGLPLTDTQYF. Here the CDR3 DNA reads TGTGCCAGCAGTGAACTCGGACTTCCACTCACAGATACGCAGTATTTT.

The chain uses TRBV13 and TRBJ2-2; no clear D. Germline V gives CDR1 PRHDT, CDR2 FYEKMQ (reference sequence). The CDR3 totals 13 residues. V was clipped by 4 bases and J by 3 bases, with 6 bases between them. The CDR3 nucleotides read TGTGCCAGCAGCTCGAGGTACACCGGGGAGCTGTTTTTT. Translation: CASSSRYTGELFF.

This clone has more than one count but fewer than ten. V is TRBV5-1 and J is TRBJ1-3; the D is unclear. Germline V CDR1 and CDR2: SGHRS, YFSETQ. The CDR3 totals 14 residues. Trimming removed 0 bases from V and 0 bases from J, with 4 bases in between. DNA for the CDR3: TGCGCCAGCAGCTTGGAAGCCTCTGGAAACACCATATATTTT. This gives the protein CASSLEASGNTIYF.

The chain combines TRBV13 with TRBJ2-7; no clear D. The CDR3 covers 14 residues. Looked up from germline, CDR1 is PRHDT and CDR2 is FYEKMQ (reference sequence). V was clipped by 0 bases and J by 4 bases, with 10 bases between them. Written as DNA, the CDR3 is TGTGCCAGCAGCTTAGGAACAGCCAGGTACGAGCAGTACTTC. It specifies CASSLGTARYEQYF. The full variable domain, its missing parts supplied by reference TRBV13 and TRBJ2-7, is AAGVIQSPRHLIKEKRETATLKCYPIPRHDTVYWYQQGPGQDPQFLISFYEKMQSDKGSIPDRFSAQQFSDYHSELNMSSLELGDSALYFCASSLGTARYEQYFGPGTRLTVT.

The chain carries TRBV19 and TRBJ2-3; 11 bases are a match to TRBD2. Germline-derived CDR1 and CDR2 are LNHDA and SQIVND (reference sequence). This CDR3 comprises 17 residues. The J segment lost 7 bases and the V segment lost 7 bases, leaving 16 bases of the junction unmatched. The CDR3 loop reads CASKQNLAGGNLYTQYF. The CDR3 DNA follows: TGTGCCAGTAAGCAAAACCTAGCGGGAGGCAACTTATATACGCAGTATTTT.

The chain carries TRBV10-2 and TRBJ2-4; D possibly corresponds to TRBD2 (6 bases). Trimming took 5 bases from V and 8 from J, leaving 13 bases between them. From germline, CDR1 is WSHSY and CDR2 SAAADI. This CDR3 is 13 amino acids long. The CDR3 region has the DNA TGCGCCAGCAGTTTTGGGCCGGGGGACATTCAGTACTTC. This sequence encodes CASSFGPGDIQYF.

The rearrangement joins TRBV11-2 to TRBJ2-3; a possible D gene is TRBD2 (7 bases). The CDR3 is 16 residues long. Germline values: CDR1 SGHAT, CDR2 FQNNGV. V dropped 0 bases and J dropped 3 bases, with 13 bases sitting between them. In nucleotides, the CDR3 is TGTGCCAGCAGCTTAGATCACGGGGGGCGGACAGATACGCAGTATTTT. Its translation: CASSLDHGGRTDTQYF.

The rearrangement uses TRBV11-2 and TRBJ2-3; perhaps TRBD2 as D (5 bases). Germline V CDR1 and CDR2: SGHAT, FQNNGV. V gave up 2 bases and J gave up 5 bases, with 8 bases separating them. The CDR3 extends over 13 amino acids. The CDR3: CASSLFGGDTQYF. In DNA, the CDR3 is TGTGCCAGCAGCTTATTCGGAGGAGATACGCAGTATTTT.

The chain links TRBV7-3 to TRBJ1-3; D is unresolved. The V end lost 2 bases, the J end lost 1 base, and 12 bases lay between the germline ends. The CDR3 extends over 16 amino acids. The germline gives CDR1 SGHTA, CDR2 FQGTGA. CDR3 nucleotide sequence: TGTGCCAGCAGCTTAGTCGGCGGGAGTTCTGGAAACACCATATATTTT. Encoded protein: CASSLVGGSSGNTIYF.

The J gene is TRBJ2-7, the V gene TRBV19; the D gene is possibly TRBD2 (5 bases). The ends were cut back, 8 bases at V and 4 bases at J, with 33 bases in the middle. Germline CDR1 is LNHDA and CDR2 is SQIVND (reference sequence). The CDR3 length is 19 residues. The CDR3 reads CASSDATGIIPFRGYEQYF. Here the CDR3 DNA reads TGTGCCAGTTCAGACGCAACCGGGATTATCCCCTTTCGCGGTTACGAGCAGTACTTC.

V gene TRBV27 combines with J gene TRBJ2-3, with TRBD1 identical over 7 bases. The ends lost 5 bases at V and 1 base at J; junction bases unmatched: 9. CDR1 is MNHEY and CDR2 is SMNVEV in the germline V gene (reference sequence). This CDR3 is built from 16 residues. CDR3 sequence: CASSNRQGTRTDTQYF. The CDR3 nucleotides read TGTGCCAGCAGTAACCGACAGGGTACCCGCACAGATACGCAGTATTTT.

The count of this clone is one. The rearrangement joins TRBV13 to TRBJ2-5; 11 nucleotides align to TRBD2. The ends lost 1 base at V and 5 bases at J; junction bases unmatched: 3. This CDR3 comprises 15 residues. Germline CDR1 is PRHDT and CDR2 is FYEKMQ (reference sequence). CDR3 protein: CASSLAVAGGETQYF. In nucleotides, the CDR3 is TGTGCCAGCAGCTTAGCGGTAGCGGGAGGGGAGACCCAGTACTTC.

The rearrangement uses TRBV5-8 and TRBJ2-1, with D possibly TRBD1 on 6 matching bases. V was cut by 2 bases and J by 7 bases, with 16 bases left in between. The CDR3 is 15 amino acids. CDR1 is SGHTS and CDR2 is YDEGEE in the germline V gene. The CDR3 reads CASSLPRTVRNEQFF. CDR3 coding DNA: TGTGCCAGCAGCTTACCGAGGACAGTGAGAAATGAGCAGTTCTTC.

The rearrangement links TRBV27 to TRBJ2-1, with 7 bases matching TRBD1. CDR3 size: 15 residues. V dropped 3 bases and J dropped 0; count of bases not matched to a gene: 2. Germline V gene data show CDR1 as MNHEY and CDR2 as SMNVEV (reference sequence). The CDR3 DNA follows: TGTGCCAGCAGTTTCGCAGGGGGCTCCTACAATGAGCAGTTCTTC. Translation gives CASSFAGGSYNEQFF.

This chain connects TRBV19 to TRBJ1-1, with D tentatively TRBD1 (5 bases). Trimming stripped 5 bases from V and 4 bases from J, with 11 bases between. The CDR3 is made up of 13 amino acids. Germline V CDR1 and CDR2: LNHDA, SQIVND (reference sequence). The CDR3, as DNA: TGTGCCAGTAGTGTCGGCGGGGGCACTGAAGCTTTCTTT. Translating it yields CASSVGGGTEAFF.